The present T cell receptor beta chain was sequenced within a study of shared clonotypes between healthy human individuals. General study results and limits: Naive subsets typically showed greater estimated richness than memory subsets.

Sequenced by immunoSEQ multiplex PCR; TCRdb stores in-frame clones only, minus some. The profile shows more than 1.2 million clones, 98% to 99% of them singletons. As for this clone: Its antigen is as yet unknown.

Donors comprised healthy HIV-negative adults lacking recent acute infections or vaccinations. CD4+ cells yielded CD45RA+ naive and CD45RA-negative memory subsets. V was clipped by 5 bases and J by 9 bases; unmatched bases: 7. The length of the CDR3 is 13 residues. The germline gives CDR1 SEHNR, CDR2 FQNEAQ (reference sequence). This TCR derives from a man younger than 40 in good health. The chain recombines TRBV7-9 with TRBJ2-7, with 10 nucleotides matching TRBD1. Specimen: naive CD4+ T cells sorted from blood. Subset given: CD45RA+ positively selected. The CDR3 sequence: CASSRDRGGGQYF. The DNA of the CDR3 is TGTGCCAGCAGCCGGGACAGGGGTGGAGGGCAGTACTTC.